Below, one T cell receptor (beta chain) is given with its context. The germline V and J ends were trimmed by 6 bases and 5 bases, with 8 bases remaining between them. Per the germline V gene, CDR1 is MNHNS and CDR2 is SASEGT. The CDR3 consists of 11 residues. These data come from a study of shared T cell receptors in the human thymus. Some clones are missing from TCRdb's copy, which holds only in-frame ones; the method was immunoSEQ multiplex PCR. The sample includes approximately 660,000 clones, 85% to 90% of them seen just once. This sample also belongs to another study, concerning human thymus T cells. According to that study: Infants served as donors; they were healthy and Finnish and were having corrective surgery for congenital heart defects. During corrective heart surgery, resections were taken, and the thymus tissue came from them. Biased V and J segment usage appeared in thymus and peripheral blood. Related studies noted strongly shared thymic repertoires across unrelated people.

The sequenced sample was thymocytes. The V call is TRBV6-1, the J call TRBJ2-7; TRBD1 might be the D (6 bases). The receptor was isolated from a boy under three years old with a congenital heart defect. CDR3 sequence: CASRDSHEQYF. CDR3 coding DNA: TGTGCCAGCAGGGACAGCCACGAGCAGTACTTC.